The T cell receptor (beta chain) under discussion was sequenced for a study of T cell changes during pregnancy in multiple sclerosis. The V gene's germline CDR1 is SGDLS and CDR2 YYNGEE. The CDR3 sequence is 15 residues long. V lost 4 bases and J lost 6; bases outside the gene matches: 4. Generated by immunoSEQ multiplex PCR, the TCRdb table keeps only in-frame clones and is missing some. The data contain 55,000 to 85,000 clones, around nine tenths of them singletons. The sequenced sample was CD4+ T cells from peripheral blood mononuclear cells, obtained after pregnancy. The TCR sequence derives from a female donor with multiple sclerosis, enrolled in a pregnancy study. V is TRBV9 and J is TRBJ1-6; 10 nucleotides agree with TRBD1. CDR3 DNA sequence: TGTGCCAGCAGCCAACGGACAGGGGGTAATTCACCCCTCCACTTT. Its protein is CASSQRTGGNSPLHF.